What follows are 17 T cell receptor beta chains derived from one specimen sequenced in a study of control samples from healthy donors and cancer patients. Data came from immunoSEQ multiplex PCR; TCRdb stores just in-frame clones and leaves some out. This sample has about 57,000 clones, with about 91% found just once. Sequencing input: PBMCs. The receptors were sampled from a man aged 30 to 45 with colorectal cancer.

The J gene is TRBJ2-7, the V gene TRBV6-1, with D tentatively TRBD2 (6 bases). Trimming removed 2 bases from V and 2 bases from J, with 10 bases in between. The CDR3 length is 14 residues. CDR1 MNHNS and CDR2 SASEGT come from the germline V gene. CDR3 sequence: CASSERPGAYEQYV. In DNA form, the CDR3 reads TGTGCCAGCAGTGAACGTCCGGGAGCCTACGAGCAGTACGTC.

This clone was counted a few times. The V call is TRBV5-4, the J call TRBJ2-2; 9 bases agree with TRBD1. V was pared by 0 bases and J by 4 bases, with 7 bases of the junction left unmatched. Germline V gene lookup returns CDR1 SGHNT and CDR2 YYREEE (reference sequence). This CDR3 spans 17 amino acids. The CDR3 region is CASSLVSGTGRTGELFF. CDR3 DNA: TGTGCCAGCAGCTTGGTATCGGGGACAGGGCGCACCGGGGAGCTGTTTTTT. Drawing the rest from reference TRBV5-4 and TRBJ2-2, the complete variable domain is ETGVTQSPTHLIKTRGQQVTLRCSSQSGHNTVSWYQQALGQGPQFIFQYYREEENGRGNFPPRFSGLQFPNYSSELNVNALELDDSALYLCASSLVSGTGRTGELFFGEGSRLTVL.

This chain links TRBV3-1 (or the pseudogene TRBV3-2) with TRBJ1-1, with D possibly being TRBD1 (5 bases). CDR3 length: 17 amino acids. Trimming removed 0 bases from V and 0 bases from J, with 14 bases in between. From germline, CDR1 is LGHDT and CDR2 YNNKEL (reference sequence). The CDR3 loop is CASSQEQGASMNTEAFF. The CDR3 coding sequence is TGTGCCAGCAGCCAAGAGCAGGGTGCGTCAATGAACACTGAAGCTTTCTTT.

The J gene is TRBJ1-2, the V gene TRBV5-4, with 8 bases that match TRBD1. V trimming: 1 base; J trimming: 2 bases; junction bases outside the gene matches: 4. CDR1 is SGHNT and CDR2 is YYREEE in the germline V gene (reference sequence). The length of the CDR3 is 15 residues. This CDR3 reads CASSLNQGANYGYTF. The CDR3 region has the DNA TGTGCCAGCAGCTTGAACCAGGGGGCGAACTATGGCTACACCTTC.

The J gene is TRBJ1-1, the V gene TRBV7-2; maybe TRBD1 (5 bases). The length of the CDR3 is 14 residues. Germline lookup yields CDR1 SGHTA and CDR2 FQGNSA. V was cut by 3 bases and J by 1 base, with 9 bases left in between. CDR3 in amino acids: CASSFGGGNTEAFF. For the CDR3, the DNA is TGTGCCAGCAGCTTTGGCGGGGGGAACACTGAAGCTTTCTTT.

This chain connects TRBV6-5 to TRBJ2-3; D gene uncertain. This CDR3 is built from 14 residues. Germline CDR1 reads MNHEY; CDR2 reads SVGAGI. The germline V and J ends were trimmed by 2 bases and 5 bases, with 11 bases remaining between them. The CDR3 DNA reads as TGTGCCAGCAGTTACCGCACGATCAGAGATACGCAGTATTTT. Translating gives CASSYRTIRDTQYF.

The rearrangement links TRBV2 to TRBJ2-1, with 9 nucleotides matching TRBD1. The CDR3 length is 11 residues. Germline lookup yields CDR1 SNHLY and CDR2 FYNNEI. With 6 bases clipped from V and 11 bases from J, the junction kept 2 bases outside the gene matches. The DNA for the CDR3 is TGTGCCAGCAGAGGACAGGGGCAGCAGTTCTTC. This sequence encodes CASRGQGQQFF.

In its sample, this clone was seen once. The chain has TRBV6-2 or TRBV6-3 and TRBJ2-1; 9 positions match TRBD2. The CDR3 sequence is 16 residues long. V lost 0 bases to trimming and J lost 9 bases; unmatched junction nucleotides: 9. Germline lookup yields CDR1 MNHEY and CDR2 SVGEGT. Here the CDR3 reads CASSYSWSRGGGEQFF. The CDR3, as DNA: TGTGCCAGCAGTTACTCGTGGTCGCGGGGGGGCGGTGAGCAGTTCTTC.

This sequence joins TRBV5-6 and TRBJ2-1; D is undetermined. The CDR3 length is 13 residues. Trimming left V 0 bases short and J 5 bases short, with 6 bases between. Germline V CDR1 and CDR2: SGHDT, YYEEEE. CDR3 region: CASSLAQHNEQFF. DNA of the CDR3: TGTGCCAGCAGCTTGGCCCAGCACAATGAGCAGTTCTTC.

This chain uses TRBV7-9 with TRBJ2-7; D could derive from TRBD1 or TRBD2 (5 bases each). From germline, CDR1 is SEHNR and CDR2 FQNEAQ (reference sequence). V was shortened by 1 base and J by 6 bases, with 10 bases between the two germline ends. This CDR3 spans 13 amino acids. The CDR3, as DNA: TGTGCCAGCAGCTTAGGATCGGGGCCCGAGCAGTACGTC. The encoded protein is CASSLGSGPEQYV.

CDR3 region: CASSLLGQPYTDTQYF. The CDR3 nucleotides are TGTGCCAGCAGTTTATTGGGCCAGCCCTACACAGATACGCAGTATTTT. The chain has TRBV27 and TRBJ2-3; D not resolved. Germline V CDR1 and CDR2: MNHEY, SMNVEV (reference sequence). Trimming removed 1 base from V and 2 bases from J, with 13 bases in between. The CDR3 contains 16 residues.

This chain uses TRBV6-1 with TRBJ1-1, with 7 bases identical to TRBD1. This CDR3 has 15 residues. Germline V CDR1 and CDR2: MNHNS, SASEGT. Losses at the gene ends were 3 bases for V and 4 bases for J; bases not matched to a gene: 8. The CDR3 DNA follows: TGTGCCAGCAGTGATTCTGAGGACAGGCCCACTGAAGCTTTCTTT. Its protein is CASSDSEDRPTEAFF.

V is TRBV6-2 or TRBV6-3 and J is TRBJ1-1; D not certain. V lost 2 bases to trimming and J lost 4 bases, with 8 bases between them. CDR1 is MNHEY and CDR2 is SVGEGT in the germline V gene. This CDR3 region has 13 residues. The CDR3 DNA is TGTGCCAGCAGTTACACCGTGGGCACTGAAGCTTTCTTT. Encoded protein: CASSYTVGTEAFF.

The V and J genes are TRBV12-3 or TRBV12-4 and TRBJ1-1; 7 bases map to TRBD1. Losses at the gene ends were 0 bases for V and 10 bases for J; bases not matched to a gene: 5. The CDR3 contains 13 residues. The CDR3: CASSLAPQGRAFF. As DNA, the CDR3 is TGTGCCAGCAGTTTAGCCCCACAGGGGAGAGCTTTCTTT.

The chain couples TRBV15 to TRBJ2-3; 11 nucleotides agree with TRBD2. J was trimmed by 5 bases and V by 0 bases; bases with no gene match: 7. In germline, CDR1 is LNHNV, CDR2 YYDKDF (reference sequence). The CDR3 has 17 amino acids. CDR3 sequence (DNA): TGTGCCACCAGCAGAGACTGGCTAGCGGGGGGTGGAGATACGCAGTATTTT. Translated: CATSRDWLAGGGDTQYF. The full variable domain, in which reference TRBV15 and TRBJ2-3 provide the parts outside the CDR3, is DAMVIQNPRYQVTQFGKPVTLSCSQTLNHNVMYWYQQKSSQAPKLLFHYYDKDFNNEADTPDNFQSRRPNTSFCFLDIRSPGLGDTAMYLCATSRDWLAGGGDTQYFGPGTRLTVL.

This chain links TRBV27 with TRBJ2-3; 10 bases align to TRBD1. CDR3 length equals 16 residues. With V trimmed by 8 bases and J by 0 bases, 8 bases remained unmatched. Germline V CDR1 and CDR2: MNHEY, SMNVEV (reference sequence). CDR3 protein: CASSRDRGPSTDTQYF. The CDR3 DNA follows: TGTGCCAGCTCCCGGGACAGGGGCCCTAGCACAGATACGCAGTATTTT.

V gene TRBV7-2 combines with J gene TRBJ1-1, with D hard to call. The CDR3 totals 14 residues. V was cut by 1 base and J by 4 bases, with 10 bases left in between. Looked up from germline, CDR1 is SGHTA and CDR2 is FQGNSA. The CDR3 is CASSLDGVPTEAFF. In DNA, the CDR3 is TGTGCCAGCAGCTTAGATGGGGTACCCACTGAAGCTTTCTTT.